These 14 T cell receptor beta chains originate from one sample sequenced in a study of beta chain features in type 1 diabetes (dated by TCRdb to about 2018). The library was generated by the immunoSEQ multiplex PCR assay. All of the isolated RNA was reverse transcribed with the High Capacity cDNA Reverse Transcription Kit, so expressed TCRB transcripts were sequenced. TCRdb carries this immuneACCESS record with in-frame sequences only. Its versions omit some clonotypes, under half of them owing to an unresolved V gene in the studies checked, with the rest unexplained. The sample contains 300,000 to 350,000 clones, 14% of them found a single time. The ten largest clonotypes hold approximately 6.7% of the sample. The source material was central memory CD4+ T cells from blood. The receptors shown here come from a man in his thirties or forties in good health.

This clone was counted a few times. The rearrangement joins TRBV30 to TRBJ1-2; D may be TRBD1 (6 bases). V lost 3 bases, J lost 8 bases, and 16 bases lay in between. This CDR3 comprises 13 residues. Germline V gene data show CDR1 as GTSNPN and CDR2 as SVGIG (reference sequence). The DNA of the CDR3 is TGTGCCTGGAGCGATGGGGGGCCGGGAGGCTACACCTTC. This sequence encodes CAWSDGGPGGYTF.

The J gene is TRBJ2-2, the V gene TRBV6-1, with D tentatively TRBD1 (6 bases). V lost 2 bases and J lost 5, with 12 bases in between. The CDR3 has 15 residues. The germline V gene encodes CDR1 MNHNS and CDR2 SASEGT. The CDR3 is CASSEITGHTGELFF. The DNA for the CDR3 is TGTGCCAGCAGTGAAATCACAGGGCATACCGGGGAGCTGTTTTTT.

The chain joins TRBV5-6 to TRBJ1-4; D is ambiguous. V gave up 0 bases and J gave up 8 bases, with 11 bases separating them. This CDR3 region has 14 residues. CDR1 SGHDT and CDR2 YYEEEE come from the germline V gene. In DNA form, the CDR3 reads TGTGCCAGCAGCTTGGCGGGAGTCCGGGAAAAACTGTTTTTT. This codes for CASSLAGVREKLFF.

The rearrangement links TRBV5-4 to TRBJ2-3; TRBD2 matches at 7 bases. Germline lookup yields CDR1 SGHNT and CDR2 YYREEE (reference sequence). V was clipped by 0 bases and J by 1 base; unmatched bases: 5. The CDR3 totals 16 residues. The CDR3 reads CASSLGGRARTDTQYF. For the CDR3, the DNA is TGTGCCAGCAGCTTGGGAGGGAGGGCTCGCACAGATACGCAGTATTTT.

As to this clone: Other DNA sequences in the sample encode the same CDR3. This sequence joins TRBV30 and TRBJ2-7; D is unresolved. The CDR3 length is 12 residues. Germline assignment: CDR1 GTSNPN and CDR2 SVGIG (reference sequence). Between the trimmed V and J ends, which lost 2 bases and 1 base, there was a span of 6 bases. The CDR3 nucleotides are TGTGCCTGGAGTAGCAGTTCCTACGAGCAGTACGTC. Translating gives CAWSSSSYEQYV.

This clone turned up a few times. This chain uses TRBV7-2 with TRBJ2-3; D gene uncertain. The CDR3 covers 13 residues. Germline lookup yields CDR1 SGHTA and CDR2 FQGNSA. Trimming stripped 7 bases from V and 0 bases from J, with 8 bases between. CDR3 protein: CASNRASTDTQYF. The CDR3 DNA is TGTGCCAGCAATAGGGCTAGCACAGATACGCAGTATTTT.

The chain employs TRBV7-2 and TRBJ1-2; no clear D. The length of the CDR3 is 11 residues. Germline assignment: CDR1 SGHTA and CDR2 FQGNSA. The ends were cut back, 5 bases at V and 1 base at J, with 2 bases in the middle. CDR3 sequence reads: CASSHNYGYTF. The CDR3 DNA follows: TGTGCCAGCAGCCATAACTATGGCTACACCTTC.

This chain joins TRBV7-9 and TRBJ1-6; possibly TRBD1 for D (6 bases). Trimming pared 1 base from V and 7 bases from J, leaving 11 bases between. Per the germline V gene, CDR1 is SEHNR and CDR2 is FQNEAQ (reference sequence). The CDR3 spans 15 residues. CDR3 in amino acids: CASSLGGAINSPLHF. As DNA, the CDR3 is TGTGCCAGCAGCTTAGGGGGGGCAATCAATTCACCCCTCCACTTT.

This clone has a count of ten or more. The J gene is TRBJ2-5, the V gene TRBV2, with D uncertain. Germline V gives CDR1 SNHLY, CDR2 FYNNEI. Trimming stripped 6 bases from V and 4 bases from J, with 12 bases between. The CDR3 is 13 amino acids. CDR3 nucleotide sequence: TGTGCCAGCAGGGCGACCGGAAGAGAGACCCAGTACTTC. Translating it yields CASRATGRETQYF.

The chain recombines TRBV7-7 with TRBJ2-1; 10 nucleotides line up with TRBD2. CDR3 length: 15 amino acids. Germline lookup yields CDR1 SSHAT and CDR2 FNYEAQ (reference sequence). The J segment lost 4 bases and the V segment lost 4 bases, leaving 4 bases of the junction unmatched. CDR3 nucleotide sequence: TGTGCCAGCAGCTACGGGACTAGCGCGTACAATGAGCAGTTCTTC. Its protein is CASSYGTSAYNEQFF.

This rearrangement joins TRBV5-6 to TRBJ1-1; the D is unclear. The CDR3 loop spans 13 amino acids. Germline CDR1 is SGHDT and CDR2 is YYEEEE. V shed 2 bases and J shed 5 bases, with 10 bases lying between them. The DNA for the CDR3 is TGTGCCAGCAGCTTAGAAGGGAGGACTGAAGCTTTCTTT. Translated: CASSLEGRTEAFF.

V gene TRBV11-3 combines with J gene TRBJ2-3; D ambiguous. The V end was cut by 5 bases, the J end by 3 bases, with 6 bases between. Germline V gene lookup returns CDR1 SGHNT and CDR2 YENEEA. The CDR3 totals 12 residues. In nucleotides, the CDR3 is TGTGCCAGCAGCCGTTCGACAGATACGCAGTATTTT. Encoded protein: CASSRSTDTQYF.

This chain connects TRBV2 to TRBJ1-1; D ambiguous. Germline assignment: CDR1 SNHLY and CDR2 FYNNEI. The CDR3 contains 12 residues. Trimming took off 6 bases at V and 4 bases at J, with 9 bases between the two ends. The CDR3 spells CASSDAGTEAFF. In DNA, the CDR3 is TGTGCCAGCAGCGACGCAGGCACTGAAGCTTTCTTT.

This clone was seen at least ten times. Additional DNA sequences in this sample encode the identical CDR3. CDR3 DNA: TGTGCCAGTAGTCGGTGGGAGACCCAGTACTTC. Protein product: CASSRWETQYF. The V gene is TRBV19, the J gene TRBJ2-5; unclear D gene. The CDR3 has 11 residues. Germline V lookup: CDR1 LNHDA, CDR2 SQIVND (reference sequence). Trimming removed 5 bases at V and 5 bases at J, with 6 bases between.